This TCR beta chain was sequenced during a study of cytomegalovirus exposure and HLA in healthy donors. This clone was seen only a few times. Amplification used 60 Vbeta primers and 13 Jbeta primers. In the authors' methods: In a later analysis, about 12 million of about 80 million unique beta chains occurred in at least two donors. Generated by immunoSEQ multiplex PCR, the TCRdb table keeps only in-frame clones and is missing some. V and J calls and clone size follow that table, whereas D and trimming were derived from the DNA. Found here are 93,000 or so clones, almost 80% of them singletons; the top ten hold approximately 3.8%. From germline, CDR1 is MNHNY and CDR2 SVGAGI (reference sequence). The junction had 7 bases not matched to a gene; V was cut back by 8 bases and J by 3 bases. The CDR3 spans 13 residues.

This clonotype was sampled from a man in his fifties in good health and CMV-seropositive. Sequencing was performed on PBMCs. The rearrangement joins TRBV6-6 to TRBJ2-7; 7 nucleotides match TRBD1. CDR3 DNA sequence: TGTGCCAGCGCCCGGCCAGGGGGCTACGAGCAGTACTTC. Residues: CASARPGGYEQYF.